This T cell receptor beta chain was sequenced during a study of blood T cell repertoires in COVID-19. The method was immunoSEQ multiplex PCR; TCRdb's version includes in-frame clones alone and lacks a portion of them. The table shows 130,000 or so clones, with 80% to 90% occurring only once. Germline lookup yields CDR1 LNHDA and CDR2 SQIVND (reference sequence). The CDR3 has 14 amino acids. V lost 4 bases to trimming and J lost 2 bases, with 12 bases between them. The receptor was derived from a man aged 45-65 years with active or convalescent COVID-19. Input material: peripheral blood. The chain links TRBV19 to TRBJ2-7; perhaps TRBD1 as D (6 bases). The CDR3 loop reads CASSTDRLPYEQYF. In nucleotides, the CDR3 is TGTGCCAGTAGTACAGACAGGCTCCCCTACGAGCAGTACTTC.